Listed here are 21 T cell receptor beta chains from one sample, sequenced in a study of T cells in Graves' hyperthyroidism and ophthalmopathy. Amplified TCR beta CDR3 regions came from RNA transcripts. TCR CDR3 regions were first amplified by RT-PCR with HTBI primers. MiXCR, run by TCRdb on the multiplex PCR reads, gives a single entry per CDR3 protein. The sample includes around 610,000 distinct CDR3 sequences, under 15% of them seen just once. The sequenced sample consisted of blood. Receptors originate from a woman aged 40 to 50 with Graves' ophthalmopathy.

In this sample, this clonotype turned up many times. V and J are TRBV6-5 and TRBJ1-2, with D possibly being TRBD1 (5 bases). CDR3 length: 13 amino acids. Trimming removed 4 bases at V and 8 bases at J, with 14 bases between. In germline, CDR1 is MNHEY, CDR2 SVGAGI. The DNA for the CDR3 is TGTGCCAGCAGTTGGGGACGGGAGGAGGGCTACACCTTC. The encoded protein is CASSWGREEGYTF.

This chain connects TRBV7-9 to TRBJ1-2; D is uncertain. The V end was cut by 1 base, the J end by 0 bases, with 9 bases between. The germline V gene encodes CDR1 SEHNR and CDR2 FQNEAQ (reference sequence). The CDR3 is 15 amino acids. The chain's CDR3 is CASSLGAGSNYGYTF. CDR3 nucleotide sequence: TGTGCCAGCAGCTTAGGGGCGGGGTCTAACTATGGCTACACCTTC.

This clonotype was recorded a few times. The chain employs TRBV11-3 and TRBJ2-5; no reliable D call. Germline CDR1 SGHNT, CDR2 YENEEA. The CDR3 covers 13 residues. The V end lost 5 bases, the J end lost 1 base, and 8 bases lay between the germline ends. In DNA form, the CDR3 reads TGTGCCAGCAGCCTACACATCCAAGAGACCCAGTACTTC. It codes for CASSLHIQETQYF.

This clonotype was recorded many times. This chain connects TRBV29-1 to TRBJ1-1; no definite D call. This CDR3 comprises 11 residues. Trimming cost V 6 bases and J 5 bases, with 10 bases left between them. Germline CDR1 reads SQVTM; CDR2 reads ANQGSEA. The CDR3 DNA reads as TGCAGCGTCCCACATATGACTGAAGCTTTCTTT. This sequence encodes CSVPHMTEAFF.

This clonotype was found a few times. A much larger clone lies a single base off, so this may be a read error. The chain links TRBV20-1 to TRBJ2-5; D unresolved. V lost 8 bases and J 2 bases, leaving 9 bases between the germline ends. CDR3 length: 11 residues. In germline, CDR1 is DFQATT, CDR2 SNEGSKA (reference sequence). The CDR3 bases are TGCAGTACTGGAAAACAAGAGACCCAGTACTTC. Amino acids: CSTGKQETQYF.

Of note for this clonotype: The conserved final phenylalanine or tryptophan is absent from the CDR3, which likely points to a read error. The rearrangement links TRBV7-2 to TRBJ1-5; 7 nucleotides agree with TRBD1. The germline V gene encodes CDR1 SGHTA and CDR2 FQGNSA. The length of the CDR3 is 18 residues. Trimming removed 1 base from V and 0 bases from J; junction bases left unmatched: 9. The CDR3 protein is CASSLGGTEYYSNQPQHL. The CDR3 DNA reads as TGTGCCAGCAGCTTAGGGGGGACAGAGTACTATAGCAATCAGCCCCAGCATCTT.

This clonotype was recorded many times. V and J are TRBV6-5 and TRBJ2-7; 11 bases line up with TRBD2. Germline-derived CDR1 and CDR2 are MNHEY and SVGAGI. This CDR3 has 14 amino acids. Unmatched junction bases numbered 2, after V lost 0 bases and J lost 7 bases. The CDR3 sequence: CASSYSRTSGEQYF. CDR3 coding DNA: TGTGCCAGCAGTTACTCTAGGACTAGCGGGGAGCAGTACTTC.

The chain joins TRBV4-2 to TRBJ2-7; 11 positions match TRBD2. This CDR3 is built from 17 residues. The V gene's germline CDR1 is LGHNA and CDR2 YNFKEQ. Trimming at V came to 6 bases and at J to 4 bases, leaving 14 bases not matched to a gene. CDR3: CASRPGGTSGSSYEQYF. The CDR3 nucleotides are TGTGCCAGCAGACCCGGGGGTACTAGCGGGAGCTCGTACGAGCAGTACTTC.

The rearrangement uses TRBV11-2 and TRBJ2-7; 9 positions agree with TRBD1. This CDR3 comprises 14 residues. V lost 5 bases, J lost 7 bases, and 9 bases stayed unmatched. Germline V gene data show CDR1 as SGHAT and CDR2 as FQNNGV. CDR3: CASSAKTGQGEQYF. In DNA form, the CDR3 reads TGTGCCAGCAGCGCAAAAACCGGACAGGGGGAGCAGTACTTC. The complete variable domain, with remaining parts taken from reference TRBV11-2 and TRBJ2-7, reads EAGVAQSPRYKIIEKRQSVAFWCNPISGHATLYWYQQILGQGPKLLIQFQNNGVVDDSQLPKDRFSAERLKGVDSTLKIQPAKLEDSAVYLCASSAKTGQGEQYFGPGTRLTVT.

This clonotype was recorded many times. The CDR3 bases are TGTGCCACCATCGATCCAGGGTTGAACTATGGCTACACCTTC. It specifies CATIDPGLNYGYTF. The rearrangement links TRBV24-1 to TRBJ1-2, with TRBD1 as a possible D gene (5 bases). V lost 8 bases and J lost 2, with 14 bases in between. This CDR3 comprises 14 residues. Germline CDR1 KGHDR, CDR2 SFDVKD.

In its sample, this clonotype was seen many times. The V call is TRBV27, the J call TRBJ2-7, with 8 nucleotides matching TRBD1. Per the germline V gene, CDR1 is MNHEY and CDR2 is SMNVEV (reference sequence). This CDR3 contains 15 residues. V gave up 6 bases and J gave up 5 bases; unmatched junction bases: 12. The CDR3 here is CASRAFDRGVNEQYF. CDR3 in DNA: TGTGCCAGCAGGGCTTTCGACAGGGGAGTCAACGAGCAGTACTTC.

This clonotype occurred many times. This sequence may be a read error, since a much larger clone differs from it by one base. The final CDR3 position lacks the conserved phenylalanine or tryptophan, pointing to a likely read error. The CDR3 DNA reads as TGTGCCAGCAGTTCCGACAGCGAGCAGTACCTC. Its translation: CASSSDSEQYL. The V and J genes are TRBV28 and TRBJ2-7, with D maybe TRBD1 (5 bases). The CDR3 consists of 11 residues. The ends were cut back, 4 bases at V and 6 bases at J, with 7 bases in the middle. Germline V gene data show CDR1 as MDHEN and CDR2 as SYDVKM.

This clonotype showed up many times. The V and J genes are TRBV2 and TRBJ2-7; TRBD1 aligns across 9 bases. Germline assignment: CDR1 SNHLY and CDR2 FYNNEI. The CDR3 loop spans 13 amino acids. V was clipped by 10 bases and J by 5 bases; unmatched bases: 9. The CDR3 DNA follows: TGTGCCACCTCGGGACAGGGATTCGACGAGCAGTACTTC. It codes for CATSGQGFDEQYF.

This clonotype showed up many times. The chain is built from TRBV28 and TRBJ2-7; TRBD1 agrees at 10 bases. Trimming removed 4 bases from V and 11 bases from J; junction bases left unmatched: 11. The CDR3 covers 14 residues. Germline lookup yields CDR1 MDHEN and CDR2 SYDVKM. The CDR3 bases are TGTGCCAGCAGTTCTTACGCCCGACAGGGGGCGGAGTACTTC. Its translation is CASSSYARQGAEYF.

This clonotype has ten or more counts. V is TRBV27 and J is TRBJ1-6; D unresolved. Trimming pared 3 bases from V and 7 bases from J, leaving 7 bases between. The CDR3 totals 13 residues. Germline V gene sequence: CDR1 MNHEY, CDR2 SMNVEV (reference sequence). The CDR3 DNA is TGTGCCAGCAGTTTTACGCTCAATTCACCCCTCCACTTT. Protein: CASSFTLNSPLHF.

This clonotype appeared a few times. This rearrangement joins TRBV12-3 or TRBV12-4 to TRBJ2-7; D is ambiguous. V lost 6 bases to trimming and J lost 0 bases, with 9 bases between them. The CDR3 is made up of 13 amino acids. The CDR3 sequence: CASRTDFSYEQYF. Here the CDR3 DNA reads TGTGCCAGCAGAACCGATTTCTCCTACGAGCAGTACTTC.

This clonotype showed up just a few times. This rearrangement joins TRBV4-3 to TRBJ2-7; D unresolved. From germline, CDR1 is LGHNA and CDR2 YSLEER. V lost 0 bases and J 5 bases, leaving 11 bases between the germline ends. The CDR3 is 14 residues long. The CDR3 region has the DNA TGCGCCAGCAGCCAAGAATCCGGGTGGGACGAGCAGTACTTC. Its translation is CASSQESGWDEQYF.

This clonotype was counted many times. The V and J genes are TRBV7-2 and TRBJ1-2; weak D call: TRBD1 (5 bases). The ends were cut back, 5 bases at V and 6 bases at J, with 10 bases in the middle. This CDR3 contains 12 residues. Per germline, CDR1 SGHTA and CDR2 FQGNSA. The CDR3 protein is CASSRQMHGYTF. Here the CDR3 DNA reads TGTGCCAGCAGCCGACAGATGCATGGCTACACCTTC.

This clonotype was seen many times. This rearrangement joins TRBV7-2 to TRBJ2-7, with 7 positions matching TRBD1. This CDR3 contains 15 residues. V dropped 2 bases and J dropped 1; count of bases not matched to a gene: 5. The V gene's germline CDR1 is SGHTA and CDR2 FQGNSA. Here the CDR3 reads CASSLISGGSYEQYF. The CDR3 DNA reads TGTGCCAGCAGCTTAATTTCAGGGGGATCCTACGAGCAGTACTTC.

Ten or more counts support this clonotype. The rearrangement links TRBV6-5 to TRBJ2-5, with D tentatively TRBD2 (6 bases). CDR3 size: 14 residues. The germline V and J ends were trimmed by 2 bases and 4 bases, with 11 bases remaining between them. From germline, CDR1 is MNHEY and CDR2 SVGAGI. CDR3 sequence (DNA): TGTGCCAGCAGTTACCAGGGAGGTAGAGAGACCCAGTACTTC. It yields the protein CASSYQGGRETQYF.

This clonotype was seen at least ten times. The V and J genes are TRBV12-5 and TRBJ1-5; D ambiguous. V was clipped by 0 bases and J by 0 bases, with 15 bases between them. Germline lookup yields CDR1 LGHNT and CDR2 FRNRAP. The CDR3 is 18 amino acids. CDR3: CASGLVRASTFSNQPQHF. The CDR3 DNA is TGTGCTAGTGGTTTGGTACGCGCTTCCACCTTTAGCAATCAGCCCCAGCATTTT.